This entry lists 9 T cell receptor beta chains sequenced from one sample in a study of T cells in localized non-small cell lung cancer. Assay used: immunoSEQ multiplex PCR; TCRdb lists only in-frame clones, some missing. The sample includes 9,500 to 11,000 clones, approximately 90% of them seen just once. The material sequenced was peripheral blood, taken before any cancer treatment. These receptors all come from a male donor older than 55 with stage III lung adenocarcinoma.

This rearrangement joins TRBV29-1 to TRBJ1-1; no clear D gene. CDR3 length equals 12 residues. Germline CDR1 is SQVTM and CDR2 is ANQGSEA. The V end was cut by 0 bases, the J end by 10 bases, with 12 bases between. In DNA form, the CDR3 reads TGCAGCGTTGAAGAAGGGCAGGCGGTAGCTTTCTTT. It specifies CSVEEGQAVAFF.

This clone was counted only a few times. This chain uses TRBV10-2 with TRBJ2-7; 8 nucleotides agree with TRBD2. CDR1 is WSHSY and CDR2 is SAAADI in the germline V gene. Trimming at V came to 4 bases and at J to 5 bases, leaving 10 bases not matched to a gene. This CDR3 has 15 residues. The CDR3 protein is CASSGLSGSPNEQYF. CDR3 in DNA: TGCGCCAGCAGTGGACTAAGCGGGAGTCCCAACGAGCAGTACTTC.

The rearrangement uses TRBV6-6 and TRBJ1-2; 8 nucleotides align to TRBD1. The CDR3 spans 13 residues. Losses at the gene ends were 6 bases for V and 7 bases for J; bases not matched to a gene: 7. The germline gives CDR1 MNHNY, CDR2 SVGAGI (reference sequence). The CDR3 sequence is CASSLDRGRGYTF. In DNA form, the CDR3 reads TGTGCCAGCAGCTTAGACAGGGGTCGTGGCTACACCTTC.

This clone was seen just once. The chain is built from TRBV2 and TRBJ2-7, with D possibly being TRBD2 (6 bases). CDR1 SNHLY and CDR2 FYNNEI come from the germline V gene. Trimming removed 3 bases at V and 7 bases at J, with 10 bases between. The CDR3 runs 12 residues. CDR3 nucleotides: TGTGCCAGCAGTGAGATCCGGGAGGAGCAGTACTTC. Translation gives CASSEIREEQYF. The full variable domain, with the rest looked up from reference TRBV2 and TRBJ2-7, is EPEVTQTPSHQVTQMGQEVILRCVPISNHLYFYWYRQILGQKVEFLVSFYNNEISEKSEIFDDQFSVERPDGSNFTLKIRSTKLEDSAMYFCASSEIREEQYFGPGTRLTVT.

V and J are TRBV7-3 and TRBJ2-5; possibly TRBD2 for D (5 bases). The CDR3 totals 13 residues. Germline assignment: CDR1 SGHTA and CDR2 FQGTGA. V was pared by 1 base and J by 6 bases, with 9 bases between. The CDR3 reads CASSLNPGKTQYF. The CDR3 DNA follows: TGTGCCAGCAGCTTAAACCCGGGAAAGACCCAGTACTTC.

This clone has just one count. This chain connects TRBV19 to TRBJ1-5; the match to TRBD1 covers 8 bases. With 3 bases clipped from V and 0 bases from J, the junction kept 4 bases outside the gene matches. The germline CDR1 and CDR2 sequences are LNHDA and SQIVND (reference sequence). The CDR3 covers 16 residues. CDR3 in amino acids: CASSIDRGNSNQPQHF. The CDR3 coding sequence is TGTGCCAGTAGTATTGACAGGGGCAATAGCAATCAGCCCCAGCATTTT. The full variable domain, its missing parts supplied by reference TRBV19 and TRBJ1-5, is DGGITQSPKYLFRKEGQNVTLSCEQNLNHDAMYWYRQDPGQGLRLIYYSQIVNDFQKGDIAEGYSVSREKKESFPLTVTSAQKNPTAFYLCASSIDRGNSNQPQHFGDGTRLSIL.

The chain joins TRBV10-3 to TRBJ2-1, with 10 bases that match TRBD1. This CDR3 is 15 amino acids long. V lost 7 bases and J lost 6; bases outside the gene matches: 9. The V gene's germline CDR1 is ENHRY and CDR2 SYGVKD. In DNA form, the CDR3 reads TGTGCCATCAATCCGGGACAGGGGAGATCCAATGAGCAGTTCTTC. Translating it yields CAINPGQGRSNEQFF.

This chain links TRBV15 with TRBJ2-3; 9 nucleotides line up with TRBD2. Germline CDR1 reads LNHNV; CDR2 reads YYDKDF (reference sequence). The CDR3 consists of 14 residues. J lost 3 bases, V lost 8 bases, and 6 bases had no gene match. The chain's CDR3 is CATLASGRTDTQYF. CDR3 coding DNA: TGTGCCACCCTTGCCAGCGGGAGGACAGATACGCAGTATTTT.

V and J are TRBV11-3 and TRBJ2-1, with D possibly called TRBD1 or TRBD2 (7 bases each). The CDR3 has 17 amino acids. The V end was cut by 1 base, the J end by 6 bases, with 19 bases between. In germline, CDR1 is SGHNT, CDR2 YENEEA. The CDR3 here is CASSLVGGTVRLNEQFF. DNA for the CDR3: TGTGCCAGCAGCTTAGTGGGGGGGACAGTTCGCCTCAATGAGCAGTTCTTC.